The 14 T cell receptor beta chains listed next were all sequenced from one sample in a study of T cell responses to AZD1222 COVID-19 vaccine. Profiling relied on immunoSEQ multiplex PCR, and the TCRdb table lists in-frame clones only, not all of them. The sample holds 150,000 to 200,000 clones, about 94% seen once. Here the sequenced sample was peripheral blood, taken on day 0 of AZD1222 vaccination. Receptors were obtained from an adult in good health.

This clone has just one count. This chain links TRBV5-1 with TRBJ2-1, with D unresolved. Germline values: CDR1 SGHRS, CDR2 YFSETQ. V dropped 0 bases and J dropped 0 bases, with 7 bases sitting between them. CDR3 length: 15 amino acids. In DNA form, the CDR3 reads TGCGCCAGCAGCTTGGATGCCACCTCCTACAATGAGCAGTTCTTC. This encodes CASSLDATSYNEQFF.

The rearrangement links TRBV19 to TRBJ2-2, with D perhaps matching TRBD1 (6 bases). V gave up 2 bases and J gave up 4 bases, with 11 bases separating them. The CDR3 consists of 15 residues. Per germline, CDR1 LNHDA and CDR2 SQIVND (reference sequence). The CDR3 is CASSILGASTGELFF. CDR3 DNA sequence: TGTGCCAGTAGTATACTGGGGGCGAGCACCGGGGAGCTGTTTTTT.

The chain is built from TRBV11-2 and TRBJ1-1; possibly TRBD1 for D (6 bases). V lost 1 base to trimming and J lost 0 bases, with 9 bases between them. The CDR3 is made up of 15 amino acids. Germline loops: CDR1 SGHAT, CDR2 FQNNGV. CDR3 region: CASSLVGGMNTEAFF. CDR3 in DNA: TGTGCCAGCAGCTTAGTAGGGGGAATGAACACTGAAGCTTTCTTT. The variable domain in full, completed from reference TRBV11-2 and TRBJ1-1, reads EAGVAQSPRYKIIEKRQSVAFWCNPISGHATLYWYQQILGQGPKLLIQFQNNGVVDDSQLPKDRFSAERLKGVDSTLKIQPAKLEDSAVYLCASSLVGGMNTEAFFGQGTRLTVV.

The V gene is TRBV2, the J gene TRBJ1-2; D not resolved. This CDR3 is 12 amino acids long. Germline V gives CDR1 SNHLY, CDR2 FYNNEI. V was shortened by 0 bases and J by 10 bases, with 9 bases between the two germline ends. In DNA, the CDR3 is TGTGCCAGCAGTGAAGCCCGTCAGGCCTACACCTTC. This gives the protein CASSEARQAYTF.

This clone was recorded only once. J is TRBJ2-7 and V is TRBV15, with D uncertain. Trimming removed 5 bases at V and 4 bases at J, with 12 bases between. The CDR3 is made up of 13 amino acids. Per the germline V gene, CDR1 is LNHNV and CDR2 is YYDKDF (reference sequence). The CDR3 here is CATSSRSWYEQYF. The CDR3 DNA reads TGTGCCACCAGCTCCCGGTCGTGGTACGAGCAGTACTTC. The whole variable domain, filled in from reference TRBV15 and TRBJ2-7, reads DAMVIQNPRYQVTQFGKPVTLSCSQTLNHNVMYWYQQKSSQAPKLLFHYYDKDFNNEADTPDNFQSRRPNTSFCFLDIRSPGLGDTAMYLCATSSRSWYEQYFGPGTRLTVT.

The chain couples TRBV2 to TRBJ2-4; TRBD1 aligns across 9 bases. The germline gives CDR1 SNHLY, CDR2 FYNNEI. The CDR3 is 16 residues long. V lost 1 base to trimming and J lost 4 bases; unmatched junction nucleotides: 5. CDR3 region: CASSEETGGAKNIQYF. In DNA form, the CDR3 reads TGTGCCAGCAGTGAAGAGACAGGGGGTGCGAAAAACATTCAGTACTTC.

V and J are TRBV5-4 and TRBJ2-7, with 8 bases lining up with TRBD1. Germline lookup yields CDR1 SGHNT and CDR2 YYREEE (reference sequence). V was clipped by 2 bases and J by 4 bases; unmatched bases: 8. The CDR3 has 15 residues. The CDR3 protein is CASSLSQGVLYEQYF. The CDR3 DNA follows: TGTGCCAGCAGCTTATCACAGGGGGTGTTATACGAGCAGTACTTC. Filled out from reference TRBV5-4 and TRBJ2-7, the complete variable domain reads ETGVTQSPTHLIKTRGQQVTLRCSSQSGHNTVSWYQQALGQGPQFIFQYYREEENGRGNFPPRFSGLQFPNYSSELNVNALELDDSALYLCASSLSQGVLYEQYFGPGTRLTVT.

The chain recombines TRBV10-3 with TRBJ2-2, with 8 bases that match TRBD1. This CDR3 is built from 14 residues. V shed 4 bases, J shed 6 bases, and the junction held 4 bases outside the gene matches. Germline V gene data show CDR1 as ENHRY and CDR2 as SYGVKD. For the CDR3, the DNA is TGTGCCATCAGTGTGCTGACAGGGGCCGGGGAGCTGTTTTTT. Translated, it gives CAISVLTGAGELFF.

V gene TRBV5-4 combines with J gene TRBJ1-1, with D hard to call. Germline values: CDR1 SGHNT, CDR2 YYREEE (reference sequence). The V and J ends lost 1 base and 0 bases respectively, with 7 bases between them. This CDR3 is built from 14 residues. The CDR3 sequence is CASSLSPMNTEAFF. CDR3 nucleotide sequence: TGTGCCAGCAGCTTGAGTCCTATGAACACTGAAGCTTTCTTT. The variable domain in full, completed from reference TRBV5-4 and TRBJ1-1, reads ETGVTQSPTHLIKTRGQQVTLRCSSQSGHNTVSWYQQALGQGPQFIFQYYREEENGRGNFPPRFSGLQFPNYSSELNVNALELDDSALYLCASSLSPMNTEAFFGQGTRLTVV.

The V and J genes are TRBV10-3 and TRBJ2-2; D remains unclear. Between the trimmed V and J ends, which lost 7 bases and 6 bases, there was a span of 12 bases. The germline V gene encodes CDR1 ENHRY and CDR2 SYGVKD. This CDR3 spans 13 amino acids. The chain's CDR3 is CAITSRFSGELFF. The CDR3 DNA follows: TGTGCCATCACGTCCCGTTTCTCCGGGGAGCTGTTTTTT.

The chain carries TRBV12-3 or TRBV12-4 and TRBJ1-2; no clear D. V lost 1 base and J 7 bases, leaving 10 bases between the germline ends. This CDR3 has 13 amino acids. This CDR3 reads CASSLGQAGGYTF. Here the CDR3 DNA reads TGTGCCAGCAGTTTAGGGCAGGCCGGTGGCTACACCTTC.

V and J are TRBV19 and TRBJ1-5; D is possibly TRBD1 (5 bases). The V and J ends lost 6 bases and 2 bases respectively, with 14 bases between them. The V gene's germline CDR1 is LNHDA and CDR2 SQIVND (reference sequence). The CDR3 spans 15 residues. As DNA, the CDR3 is TGTGCCAGTAGCCGCCGGCAGGGTGGCAATCAGCCCCAGCATTTT. This codes for CASSRRQGGNQPQHF.

The rearrangement links TRBV12-3 or TRBV12-4 to TRBJ2-1; 9 bases fit TRBD2. The CDR3 spans 13 residues. Trimming cost V 5 bases and J 6 bases; bases outside gene matches: 2. Here the CDR3 reads CASSDSGGNEQFF. The CDR3 region has the DNA TGTGCCAGCAGTGATAGCGGGGGCAATGAGCAGTTCTTC.

This chain connects TRBV9 to TRBJ2-7; TRBD2 matches at 7 bases. Trimming cost V 3 bases and J 7 bases; bases outside gene matches: 10. This CDR3 has 14 residues. Germline CDR1 reads SGDLS; CDR2 reads YYNGEE. CDR3 DNA: TGTGCCAGCAGCGAGACTAGCATTCGTGGAGAGCAGTACTTC. This gives the protein CASSETSIRGEQYF.